The clone carrying this T cell receptor (beta chain) was observed a single time. Its antigen is as yet unknown. The data stem from a study of cytomegalovirus exposure and HLA in healthy donors. TCRdb's copy holds only in-frame clones and misses some; the assay was immunoSEQ multiplex PCR. The sample includes roughly 220,000 clones, about 90% seen only once; the top ten take 0.85% to 1.2%. Study-wide results and caveats: Researchers counted roughly 160 TCR beta chains as cytomegalovirus-associated.

Trimming took 8 bases from V and 8 from J, leaving 19 bases between them. The CDR3 is made up of 14 amino acids. The germline CDR1 and CDR2 sequences are MNHEY and SMNVEV (reference sequence). The receptor was isolated from a woman aged 18-29 years in good health and CMV-seronegative. The V and J genes are TRBV27 and TRBJ1-3; perhaps TRBD1 as D (5 bases). The sequenced sample consisted of PBMCs. The CDR3 region has the DNA TGTGCCAGCTCGAGCGGGGGACTGGCGCACACCATATATTTT. It yields the protein CASSSGGLAHTIYF.